This is a list of T cell receptor beta chains from one sample in a study of blood T cell repertoires in COVID-19. Data came from immunoSEQ multiplex PCR; TCRdb stores just in-frame clones and leaves some out. The sample has 50,000 to 75,000 clones, around 82% seen once. The sample comprised peripheral blood. Receptors were obtained from a man at least 80 years old with active or convalescent COVID-19. CDR3s include the opening cysteine and the closing phenylalanine or tryptophan. A D gene is named only where the DNA matches it firmly. Size is stated for part of the rows, as once, few or many counts, or as a class when the clone is expanded.

CDR3 length: 14; D gene: -; J gene: TRBJ2-1; V gene: TRBV5-4; clone size: -; CDR3 DNA: TGTGCCAGCAGCTTGGTTGGTAGCGGCAATGAGCAGTTCTTC; CDR3 protein: CASSLVGSGNEQFF
CDR3 length: 17; D gene: TRBD2; J gene: TRBJ2-1; V gene: TRBV18; clone size: few; CDR3 DNA: TGTGCCAGCTCACCACCGGCTAGCGGGGGGGGGTCGGATGAGCAGTTCTTC; CDR3 protein: CASSPPASGGGSDEQFF
CDR3 length: 11; D gene: -; J gene: TRBJ1-4; V gene: TRBV20-1; clone size: -; CDR3 DNA: TGCAGTGCTTCGAGTGGTGAAAAACTGTTTTTT; CDR3 protein: CSASSGEKLFF
CDR3 length: 13; D gene: -; J gene: TRBJ1-6; V gene: TRBV5-1; clone size: few; CDR3 DNA: TGCGCCAGCAAGATCCTCTCAGATTCACCCCTCCACTTT; CDR3 protein: CASKILSDSPLHF
CDR3 length: 15; D gene: -; J gene: TRBJ1-2; V gene: TRBV5-1; clone size: -; CDR3 DNA: TGCGCCAGCAGCTTTGGAACCCCAGGGGACAATGGCTACACCTTC; CDR3 protein: CASSFGTPGDNGYTF
CDR3 length: 15; D gene: TRBD2; J gene: TRBJ2-3; V gene: TRBV7-2; clone size: -; CDR3 DNA: TGTGCCAGCAGCTTACAAGCGGGAGCATCCGATACGCAGTATTTT; CDR3 protein: CASSLQAGASDTQYF
CDR3 length: 14; D gene: -; J gene: TRBJ2-7; V gene: TRBV11-2; clone size: -; CDR3 DNA: TGTGCCAGCAGCTTAGGCAGGGGCTCCTACGAGCAGTACTTC; CDR3 protein: CASSLGRGSYEQYF
CDR3 length: 16; D gene: TRBD2; J gene: TRBJ2-3; V gene: TRBV7-9; clone size: -; CDR3 DNA: TGTGCCAGCAGCTTTGGACTAGCGGGAGAGGCAGATACGCAGTATTTT; CDR3 protein: CASSFGLAGEADTQYF
CDR3 length: 15; D gene: -; J gene: TRBJ2-7; V gene: TRBV4-1; clone size: few; CDR3 DNA: TGCGCCAGCAGCCAAGAAGTCAGTGTCTCCTACGAGCAGTACTTC; CDR3 protein: CASSQEVSVSYEQYF
CDR3 length: 16; D gene: -; J gene: TRBJ1-2; V gene: TRBV5-4; clone size: -; CDR3 DNA: TGTGCCAGCAGCTTGGGGCGGGGAGTAGGTAACTATGGCTACACCTTC; CDR3 protein: CASSLGRGVGNYGYTF
CDR3 length: 16; D gene: TRBD1; J gene: TRBJ1-3; V gene: TRBV19; clone size: -; CDR3 DNA: TGTGCCAGTAGTATCGACCTCGGGACAGCCGGAAACACCATATATTTT; CDR3 protein: CASSIDLGTAGNTIYF
CDR3 length: 14; D gene: -; J gene: TRBJ2-7; V gene: TRBV27; clone size: -; CDR3 DNA: TGTGCCAGCCGCGTTGGGGGGGCGCTTCGCGAGCAGTACTTC; CDR3 protein: CASRVGGALREQYF
CDR3 length: 15; D gene: -; J gene: TRBJ2-1; V gene: TRBV10-3; clone size: once; CDR3 DNA: TGTGCCATCGGCCAGACTCTTACGGCCTACAATGAGCAGTTCTTC; CDR3 protein: CAIGQTLTAYNEQFF
CDR3 length: 16; D gene: -; J gene: TRBJ1-1; V gene: TRBV2; clone size: -; CDR3 DNA: TGTGCCAGCAGTGAAATAGAGGTCATAGGGGGGGCTGAAGCTTTCTTT; CDR3 protein: CASSEIEVIGGAEAFF
CDR3 length: 17; D gene: TRBD2; J gene: TRBJ2-1; V gene: TRBV4-1; clone size: -; CDR3 DNA: TGCGCCAGCAGCCTCTCGTTGGTGGGGGGGTACTACAATGAGCAGTTCTTC; CDR3 protein: CASSLSLVGGYYNEQFF
CDR3 length: 16; D gene: -; J gene: TRBJ1-3; V gene: TRBV11-1; clone size: -; CDR3 DNA: TGTGCCAGCAGCGCCGACAGGCCGAACTCTGGAAACACCATATATTTT; CDR3 protein: CASSADRPNSGNTIYF
CDR3 length: 14; D gene: -; J gene: TRBJ1-1; V gene: TRBV6-5; clone size: many; CDR3 DNA: TGTGCCAGCATCCTAAGCGGGGGAAACACTGAAGCTTTCTTT; CDR3 protein: CASILSGGNTEAFF
CDR3 length: 12; D gene: TRBD1; J gene: TRBJ2-7; V gene: TRBV23-1; clone size: -; CDR3 DNA: TGCGCCAGCAGAGGGACAGACCACGAGCAGTACTTC; CDR3 protein: CASRGTDHEQYF
CDR3 length: 19; D gene: TRBD2; J gene: TRBJ2-3; V gene: TRBV10-1; clone size: once; CDR3 DNA: TGCGCCAGCAGCCCTTCTTCGACTAGCGGGGGGGCGTGGGCAGATACGCAGTATTTT; CDR3 protein: CASSPSSTSGGAWADTQYF
CDR3 length: 15; D gene: -; J gene: TRBJ1-5; V gene: TRBV7-6; clone size: -; CDR3 DNA: TGTGCCAGCAGCCCAGCCCCGGGGTCGGTGCAGCCCCAGCATTTT; CDR3 protein: CASSPAPGSVQPQHF
CDR3 length: 15; D gene: TRBD1; J gene: TRBJ1-4; V gene: TRBV9; clone size: -; CDR3 DNA: TGTGCCAGCAGCGTAGGGGACAGGGCCGATGAAAAACTGTTTTTT; CDR3 protein: CASSVGDRADEKLFF
CDR3 length: 13; D gene: -; J gene: TRBJ2-7; V gene: TRBV30; clone size: -; CDR3 DNA: TGTGCCTGGAGTAGGGGGACTAACACAGAGCAGTACTTC; CDR3 protein: CAWSRGTNTEQYF
CDR3 length: 16; D gene: TRBD2; J gene: TRBJ2-7; V gene: TRBV5-1; clone size: -; CDR3 DNA: TGCGCCAGCAGCTTGGCCGGTTTAGCGGGAGGGGGCGAGCAGTACTTC; CDR3 protein: CASSLAGLAGGGEQYF
CDR3 length: 15; D gene: TRBD2; J gene: TRBJ2-3; V gene: TRBV2; clone size: -; CDR3 DNA: TGTGCCAGCAGGGGGCCTAGCGGGAGCCCCGATACGCAGTATTTT; CDR3 protein: CASRGPSGSPDTQYF
CDR3 length: 14; D gene: TRBD1; J gene: TRBJ2-3; V gene: TRBV18; clone size: few; CDR3 DNA: TGTGCCAGCTCAAAGGACAGGGTTACAGATACGCAGTATTTT; CDR3 protein: CASSKDRVTDTQYF
CDR3 length: 14; D gene: -; J gene: TRBJ2-5; V gene: TRBV5-4; clone size: -; CDR3 DNA: TGTGCCAGCAGCTTACAGGGGGGGGAAGAGACCCAGTACTTC; CDR3 protein: CASSLQGGEETQYF
CDR3 length: 15; D gene: TRBD1; J gene: TRBJ2-1; V gene: TRBV6-5; clone size: -; CDR3 DNA: TGTGCCAGCAGCTTTAAATGGGACAGCTACAATGAGCAGTTCTTC; CDR3 protein: CASSFKWDSYNEQFF
CDR3 length: 16; D gene: TRBD1; J gene: TRBJ2-1; V gene: TRBV4-1; clone size: few; CDR3 DNA: TGCGCCAGCAGCCAAGAGAAGGGACAGGGGGTAAATGAGCAGTTCTTC; CDR3 protein: CASSQEKGQGVNEQFF
CDR3 length: 12; D gene: -; J gene: TRBJ2-2; V gene: TRBV6-2/TRBV6-3; clone size: -; CDR3 DNA: TGTGCCAGCAGCTTTGTAACCGGGGAGCTGTTTTTT; CDR3 protein: CASSFVTGELFF
CDR3 length: 13; D gene: -; J gene: TRBJ2-3; V gene: TRBV2; clone size: once; CDR3 DNA: TGTGCCAGCAGTGAAGAACGGACTTCTATTTTGTATTTT; CDR3 protein: CASSEERTSILYF
CDR3 length: 15; D gene: TRBD2; J gene: TRBJ2-7; V gene: TRBV6-5; clone size: -; CDR3 DNA: TGTGCCAGTAAAGAGTATAGCGGGGCCTCCTACGAGCAGTACTTC; CDR3 protein: CASKEYSGASYEQYF
CDR3 length: 18; D gene: -; J gene: TRBJ1-6; V gene: TRBV23-1; clone size: -; CDR3 DNA: TGCGCCAGCAGTCAGGCAGGAAAACTTAGCTCCTATAATTCACCCCTCCACTTT; CDR3 protein: CASSQAGKLSSYNSPLHF
CDR3 length: 15; D gene: TRBD1; J gene: TRBJ1-5; V gene: TRBV18; clone size: -; CDR3 DNA: TGTGCCAGCACGCAGAAAGGGGACAGAAATCAGCCCCAGCATTTT; CDR3 protein: CASTQKGDRNQPQHF
CDR3 length: 12; D gene: -; J gene: TRBJ2-2; V gene: TRBV9; clone size: -; CDR3 DNA: TGTGCCAGCAGCGTATATGCCGGGGAGCTGTTTTTT; CDR3 protein: CASSVYAGELFF
CDR3 length: 15; D gene: TRBD1; J gene: TRBJ2-7; V gene: TRBV5-4; clone size: -; CDR3 DNA: TGTGCCAGCAGCTCCACAGGGGAATCCCCCTACGAGCAGTACTTC; CDR3 protein: CASSSTGESPYEQYF
CDR3 length: 15; D gene: -; J gene: TRBJ1-6; V gene: TRBV7-8; clone size: -; CDR3 DNA: TGTGCCAGCAGCTTAGACGGACTCAGCTATTCACCCCTCCACTTT; CDR3 protein: CASSLDGLSYSPLHF
CDR3 length: 12; D gene: -; J gene: TRBJ1-2; V gene: TRBV28; clone size: -; CDR3 DNA: TGTGCCAGCAGCTCCCGTCGGGATGGCTACACCTTC; CDR3 protein: CASSSRRDGYTF
CDR3 length: 16; D gene: -; J gene: TRBJ1-1; V gene: TRBV3-1/TRBV3-2; clone size: -; CDR3 DNA: TGTGCCAGCAGCCTTCGACATATACCTGAGAACACTGAAGCTTTCTTT; CDR3 protein: CASSLRHIPENTEAFF
CDR3 length: 12; D gene: -; J gene: TRBJ2-3; V gene: TRBV5-1; clone size: few; CDR3 DNA: TGCGCCAGCAGTTCACTTGTAGAAACGCAGTATTTT; CDR3 protein: CASSSLVETQYF
CDR3 length: 14; D gene: TRBD2; J gene: TRBJ2-1; V gene: TRBV23-1; clone size: -; CDR3 DNA: TGCGCCAGCCGGCGGGAGGGCTCCCTCAATGAGCAGTTCTTC; CDR3 protein: CASRREGSLNEQFF
CDR3 length: 15; D gene: -; J gene: TRBJ2-7; V gene: TRBV24-1; clone size: -; CDR3 DNA: TGTGCCACCAGTGAGGGGCCCCACAGCTCCTACGAGCAGTACTTC; CDR3 protein: CATSEGPHSSYEQYF
CDR3 length: 15; D gene: -; J gene: TRBJ1-2; V gene: TRBV7-9; clone size: -; CDR3 DNA: TGTGCCAGCAGCTTAATGGCAGGGGAATCTTATGGCTACACCTTC; CDR3 protein: CASSLMAGESYGYTF
CDR3 length: 15; D gene: TRBD1; J gene: TRBJ1-6; V gene: TRBV9; clone size: -; CDR3 DNA: TGTGCCAGCAGCGTAGAGGGGGCAAATAATTCACCCCTCCACTTT; CDR3 protein: CASSVEGANNSPLHF
CDR3 length: 15; D gene: TRBD1; J gene: TRBJ2-7; V gene: TRBV4-3; clone size: -; CDR3 DNA: TGCGCCAGCAGCCAAGATAGGGCAGGGGGTGGCGAGCAGTACTTC; CDR3 protein: CASSQDRAGGGEQYF
CDR3 length: 17; D gene: TRBD2; J gene: TRBJ2-3; V gene: TRBV5-1; clone size: -; CDR3 DNA: TGCGCCAGCAGCTTGGCTTTGGCGGGAGGCAGCACAGATACGCAGTATTTT; CDR3 protein: CASSLALAGGSTDTQYF
CDR3 length: 15; D gene: TRBD2; J gene: TRBJ2-7; V gene: TRBV6-5; clone size: -; CDR3 DNA: TGTGCCAGCAGGCTGGGACTAGCGGGGGTCTACGAGCAGTACTTC; CDR3 protein: CASRLGLAGVYEQYF
CDR3 length: 13; D gene: TRBD1; J gene: TRBJ1-3; V gene: TRBV6-5; clone size: -; CDR3 DNA: TGTGCCAGCAAGCTGGGACAGAGCAACACCATATATTTT; CDR3 protein: CASKLGQSNTIYF
CDR3 length: 13; D gene: TRBD1; J gene: TRBJ1-2; V gene: TRBV5-1; clone size: -; CDR3 DNA: TGCGCCAGCACCCGACAGGGATCGTATGGCTACACCTTC; CDR3 protein: CASTRQGSYGYTF
CDR3 length: 13; D gene: -; J gene: TRBJ2-1; V gene: TRBV27; clone size: -; CDR3 DNA: TGTGCCAGCAGAAAATCTTCGGGTAATGAGCAGTTCTTC; CDR3 protein: CASRKSSGNEQFF
CDR3 length: 16; D gene: TRBD2; J gene: TRBJ2-3; V gene: TRBV2; clone size: -; CDR3 DNA: TGTGCCAGCACTGTGTCTAGCGGGGCTAGCACAGATACGCAGTATTTT; CDR3 protein: CASTVSSGASTDTQYF
CDR3 length: 14; D gene: TRBD2; J gene: TRBJ2-7; V gene: TRBV2; clone size: -; CDR3 DNA: TGTGCCAGCATCGGGGCGGGAGTTGATGGCGAGCAGTACTTC; CDR3 protein: CASIGAGVDGEQYF
CDR3 length: 11; D gene: -; J gene: TRBJ1-3; V gene: TRBV25-1; clone size: -; CDR3 DNA: TGTGCCAGTCAGTGGGGAAACACCATATATTTT; CDR3 protein: CASQWGNTIYF